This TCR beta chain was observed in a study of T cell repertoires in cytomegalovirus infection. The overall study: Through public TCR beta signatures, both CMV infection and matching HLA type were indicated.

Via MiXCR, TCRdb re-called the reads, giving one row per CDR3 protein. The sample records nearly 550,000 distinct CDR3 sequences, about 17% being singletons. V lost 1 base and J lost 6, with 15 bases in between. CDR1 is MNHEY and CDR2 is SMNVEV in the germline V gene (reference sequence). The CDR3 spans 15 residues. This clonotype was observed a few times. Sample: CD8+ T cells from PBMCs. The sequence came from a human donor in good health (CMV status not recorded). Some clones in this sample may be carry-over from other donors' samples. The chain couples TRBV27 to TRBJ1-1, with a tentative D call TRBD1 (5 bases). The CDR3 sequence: CASSLWVGGSPEAFF. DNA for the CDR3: TGTGCCAGCAGTTTATGGGTGGGGGGAAGCCCTGAAGCTTTCTTT.